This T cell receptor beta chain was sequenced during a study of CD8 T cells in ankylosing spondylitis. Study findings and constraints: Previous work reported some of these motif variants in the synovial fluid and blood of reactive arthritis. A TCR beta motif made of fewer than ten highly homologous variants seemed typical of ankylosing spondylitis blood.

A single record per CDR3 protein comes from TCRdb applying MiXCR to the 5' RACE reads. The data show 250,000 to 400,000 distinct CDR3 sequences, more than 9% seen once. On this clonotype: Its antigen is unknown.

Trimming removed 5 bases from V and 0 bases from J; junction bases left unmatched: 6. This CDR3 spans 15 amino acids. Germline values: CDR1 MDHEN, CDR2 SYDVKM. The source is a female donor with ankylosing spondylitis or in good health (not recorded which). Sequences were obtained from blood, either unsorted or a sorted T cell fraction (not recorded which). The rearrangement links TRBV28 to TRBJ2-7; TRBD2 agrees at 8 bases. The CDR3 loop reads CASSKPGGSSYEQYF. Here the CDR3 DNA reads TGTGCCAGCAGTAAGCCGGGGGGGAGCTCCTACGAGCAGTACTTC.